Following are 10 T cell receptor beta chains from one sample sequenced in a study of identical twins. MiXCR was run by TCRdb on the 5' RACE reads, yielding one entry per CDR3 protein. The data contain roughly 480,000 distinct CDR3 sequences, 20% to 25% of them singletons. These data were also filed under a second study, of T cells expressing NK-cell markers.

Sequencing was carried out using CD4+ T cells sorted from blood. All receptors come from a woman aged 18-29 years in good health.

Comment on this clonotype: Likely a read error: the CDR3 ends without its conserved phenylalanine or tryptophan. This sequence joins TRBV7-2 and TRBJ2-7, with D tentatively TRBD1 (5 bases). Trimming cost V 5 bases and J 6 bases, with 14 bases left between them. This CDR3 region has 13 residues. Germline CDR1 is SGHTA and CDR2 is FQGNSA. CDR3: CASSPQAGREQYY. CDR3 coding DNA: TGTGCCAGCAGCCCGCAGGCAGGGCGCGAGCAGTACTAC.

Only one count was recorded for this clonotype. The chain couples TRBV7-3 to TRBJ2-3; D ambiguous. CDR3 length equals 13 residues. Deletions cut 5 bases from V and 5 bases from J, with 11 bases between. CDR1 is SGHTA, CDR2 FQGTGA, per germline. CDR3 sequence reads: CASSVTRLDTQYF. The CDR3 DNA is TGTGCCAGCAGCGTGACACGTTTAGATACGCAGTATTTT.

This chain uses TRBV25-1 with TRBJ2-1; possibly TRBD1 or TRBD2 for D (6 bases each). Germline-derived CDR1 and CDR2 are MGHDK and SYGVNS. CDR3 length equals 18 residues. V was cut by 0 bases and J by 7 bases, with 22 bases left in between. The CDR3 sequence: CASSEYSGAGGPRNEQFF. As DNA, the CDR3 is TGTGCCAGCAGTGAATATTCGGGGGCCGGAGGGCCTCGAAATGAGCAGTTCTTC.

The table lists this clonotype with a few counts. The V call is TRBV5-5, the J call TRBJ2-7; 7 bases map to TRBD1. Trimming took 4 bases from V and 6 from J; bases not matched to a gene: 13. Germline CDR1 SGHKS, CDR2 YYEKEE (reference sequence). The CDR3 sequence is 15 residues long. CDR3 residues: CASSPLGTELGEQYF. The CDR3 nucleotides are TGTGCCAGCAGCCCGCTCGGGACAGAATTGGGCGAGCAGTACTTC.

This clonotype was observed a handful of times. The CDR3 DNA sequence: TGTGCCAGCAGCCCCATGACAAACTCCTTAGGCTACACCTTC. Amino acid sequence: CASSPMTNSLGYTF. V usage is TRBV3-1 and J usage is TRBJ1-2; D remains ambiguous. This CDR3 region has 14 residues. V was shortened by 4 bases and J by 8 bases, with 17 bases between the two germline ends. Germline V gives CDR1 LGHDT, CDR2 YNNKEL (reference sequence).

This chain joins TRBV9 and TRBJ2-3; 9 bases line up with TRBD2. The CDR3 loop spans 16 amino acids. Trimming removed 3 bases from V and 5 bases from J; junction bases left unmatched: 10. Per the germline V gene, CDR1 is SGDLS and CDR2 is YYNGEE. CDR3 sequence reads: CASSGVGGRGLDTQYF. The CDR3 DNA is TGTGCCAGCAGCGGAGTCGGCGGGAGGGGGTTAGATACGCAGTATTTT.

This clonotype has only one observation. V and J are TRBV2 and TRBJ2-4, with 8 bases matching TRBD1. This CDR3 spans 16 amino acids. In germline, CDR1 is SNHLY, CDR2 FYNNEI. Losses at the gene ends were 5 bases for V and 0 bases for J; bases not matched to a gene: 6. The CDR3 protein is CASSNQGAIAKNIQYF. CDR3 nucleotides: TGTGCCAGCAGTAACCAGGGGGCTATAGCCAAAAACATTCAGTACTTC.

V and J are TRBV4-3 and TRBJ2-1; D unresolved. The V gene's germline CDR1 is LGHNA and CDR2 YSLEER. Trimming shortened V by 0 bases and J by 1 base, and 4 bases separated the two germline ends. The CDR3 loop spans 14 amino acids. DNA for the CDR3: TGCGCCAGCAGCCAAGAGGGATCCTACAATGAGCAGTTCTTC. Its translation is CASSQEGSYNEQFF.

The genes are TRBV11-2 and TRBJ2-1; 8 nucleotides match TRBD2. This CDR3 region has 16 residues. Looked up from germline, CDR1 is SGHAT and CDR2 is FQNNGV. The junction had 6 bases not matched to a gene; V was cut back by 5 bases and J by 0 bases. CDR3 nucleotides: TGTGCCAGCAGCGCAGGCGCGGGGGGCTCCTACAATGAGCAGTTCTTC. It translates to CASSAGAGGSYNEQFF.

The chain uses TRBV7-8 and TRBJ1-4; no definite D call. This CDR3 is built from 13 residues. The germline V and J ends were trimmed by 3 bases and 8 bases, with 10 bases remaining between them. The V gene's germline CDR1 is SGHVS and CDR2 FQNEAQ. CDR3 sequence reads: CASSFVGREKLFF. CDR3 bases: TGTGCCAGCAGCTTTGTTGGGCGCGAAAAACTGTTTTTT. The entire variable domain, with the rest obtained from reference TRBV7-8 and TRBJ1-4, is as follows: GAGVSQSPRYKVAKRGQDVALRCDPISGHVSLFWYQQALGQGPEFLTYFQNEAQLDKSGLPSDRFFAERPEGSVSTLKIQRTQQEDSAVYLCASSFVGREKLFFGSGTQLSVL.